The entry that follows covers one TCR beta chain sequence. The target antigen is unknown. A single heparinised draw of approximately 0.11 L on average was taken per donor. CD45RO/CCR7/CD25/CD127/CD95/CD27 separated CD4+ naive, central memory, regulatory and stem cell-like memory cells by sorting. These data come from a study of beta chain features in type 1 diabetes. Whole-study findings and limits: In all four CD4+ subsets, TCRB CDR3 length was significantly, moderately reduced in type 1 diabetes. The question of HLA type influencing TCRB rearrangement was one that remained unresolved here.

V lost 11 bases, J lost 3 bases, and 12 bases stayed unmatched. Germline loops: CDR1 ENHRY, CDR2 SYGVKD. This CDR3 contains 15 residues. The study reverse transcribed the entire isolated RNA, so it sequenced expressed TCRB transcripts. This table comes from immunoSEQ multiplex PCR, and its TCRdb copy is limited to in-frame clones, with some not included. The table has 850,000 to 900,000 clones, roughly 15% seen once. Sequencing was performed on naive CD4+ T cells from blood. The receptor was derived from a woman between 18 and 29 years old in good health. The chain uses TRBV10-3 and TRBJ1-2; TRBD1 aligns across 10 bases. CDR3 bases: TGTGCCTCATCCGGGGGGGACAGGGGATACTATGGCTACACCTTC. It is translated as CASSGGDRGYYGYTF.